Each of the 16 T cell receptor beta chains below was sequenced from the same sample in a study of T-cell memory formation after mild COVID-19. One entry per CDR3 protein, called by TCRdb with MiXCR from the 5' RACE reads. This table has around 530,000 distinct CDR3 sequences, less than 25% appearing once. Input material: PBMCs or a T cell subset sorted from them (not recorded which). These receptors originate from an adult woman who had mild COVID-19 (a few samples of this study predate the infection). Cell type and time point are not known.

This chain uses TRBV6-1 with TRBJ2-1, with a possible D match to TRBD2 (6 bases). CDR3 length: 14 residues. Germline V gene data show CDR1 as MNHNS and CDR2 as SASEGT. With 6 bases removed from V and 8 bases from J, the gap between germline ends came to 17 bases. The CDR3 region is CASSFSGVGDEQFF. Here the CDR3 DNA reads TGTGCCAGCAGCTTTTCGGGGGTAGGCGATGAGCAGTTCTTC.

This clonotype was seen at least ten times. The chain joins TRBV7-3 to TRBJ2-3; TRBD1 or TRBD2 may be the D gene (5 bases each). The CDR3 is 15 residues long. V was pared by 0 bases and J by 1 base, with 8 bases between. Looked up from germline, CDR1 is SGHTA and CDR2 is FQGTGA. CDR3 loop: CASSLTGTGTDTQYF. The CDR3 DNA sequence: TGTGCCAGCAGCTTAACAGGGACGGGCACAGATACGCAGTATTTT.

The genes are TRBV7-8 and TRBJ2-1, with 8 bases fitting TRBD2. CDR1 and CDR2 (germline): SGHVS, FQNEAQ. With V trimmed by 4 bases and J by 2 bases, 7 bases remained unmatched. The CDR3 spans 16 residues. The CDR3 spells CASSSVSGVAYNEQFF. In DNA form, the CDR3 reads TGTGCCAGCAGCTCCGTTAGCGGGGTAGCCTACAATGAGCAGTTCTTC. The full variable domain, with the rest looked up from reference TRBV7-8 and TRBJ2-1, is GAGVSQSPRYKVAKRGQDVALRCDPISGHVSLFWYQQALGQGPEFLTYFQNEAQLDKSGLPSDRFFAERPEGSVSTLKIQRTQQEDSAVYLCASSSVSGVAYNEQFFGPGTRLTVL.

This clonotype was detected a few times. The chain carries TRBV6-6 and TRBJ2-3; 11 bases agree with TRBD2. V dropped 5 bases and J dropped 4; count of bases not matched to a gene: 8. This CDR3 spans 16 amino acids. Germline values: CDR1 MNHNY, CDR2 SVGAGI (reference sequence). Written as DNA, the CDR3 is TGTGCCAGCAGTGCCGGACTAGCGGGTCTATCAGATACGCAGTATTTT. This codes for CASSAGLAGLSDTQYF.

This clonotype has only a few counts. The J gene is TRBJ1-1, the V gene TRBV6-5; D might be TRBD1 (6 bases). Germline CDR1 MNHEY, CDR2 SVGAGI. The CDR3 consists of 12 residues. The V end was cut by 5 bases, the J end by 5 bases, with 9 bases between. The CDR3 nucleotides are TGTGCCAGCAGTGATACAGGGACTGAAGCTTTCTTT. It encodes CASSDTGTEAFF.

The V call is TRBV10-3, the J call TRBJ1-1, with 7 bases fitting TRBD1. Trimming at V came to 10 bases and at J to 0 bases, leaving 8 bases not matched to a gene. Germline lookup yields CDR1 ENHRY and CDR2 SYGVKD. The CDR3 is 14 residues long. The DNA for the CDR3 is TGTGCCAGCCATCGGGACAGCATGAACACTGAAGCTTTCTTT. Encoded protein: CASHRDSMNTEAFF.

This clonotype was seen ten or more times. In DNA, the CDR3 is TGCGCCAGCAGCTTGGTGGCAGGGGCGGAGGAGACCCAGTACTTC. This sequence encodes CASSLVAGAEETQYF. The chain links TRBV5-1 to TRBJ2-5; maybe TRBD1 (6 bases). The V end lost 0 bases, the J end lost 5 bases, and 14 bases lay between the germline ends. Germline V gene data show CDR1 as SGHRS and CDR2 as YFSETQ. CDR3 size: 15 residues. The variable domain in full, completed from reference TRBV5-1 and TRBJ2-5, reads KAGVTQTPRYLIKTRGQQVTLSCSPISGHRSVSWYQQTPGQGLQFLFEYFSETQRNKGNFPGRFSGRQFSNSRSEMNVSTLELGDSALYLCASSLVAGAEETQYFGPGTRLLVL.

V and J are TRBV7-9 and TRBJ1-2, with D unresolved. The germline V gene encodes CDR1 SEHNR and CDR2 FQNEAQ (reference sequence). V was shortened by 2 bases and J by 6 bases, with 7 bases between the two germline ends. The CDR3 consists of 12 residues. CDR3: CASSLPNHGYTF. CDR3 in DNA: TGTGCCAGCAGCTTACCGAACCATGGCTACACCTTC.

This clonotype was counted a single time. The rearrangement joins TRBV30 to TRBJ1-1; D not resolved. V dropped 0 bases and J dropped 4 bases, with 21 bases sitting between them. The CDR3 totals 17 residues. Germline V gives CDR1 GTSNPN, CDR2 SVGIG (reference sequence). CDR3 nucleotides: TGTGCCTGGAGTGTCGGCAGTTCCAGGCCCCGGGCCACTGAAGCTTTCTTT. This gives the protein CAWSVGSSRPRATEAFF. The complete variable domain, with remaining parts taken from reference TRBV30 and TRBJ1-1, reads SQTIHQWPATLVQPVGSPLSLECTVEGTSNPNLYWYRQAAGRGLQLLFYSVGIGQISSEVPQNLSASRPQDRQFILSSKKLLLSDSGFYLCAWSVGSSRPRATEAFFGQGTRLTVV.

A few counts support this clonotype. V gene TRBV11-2 combines with J gene TRBJ2-2, with D perhaps matching TRBD1 or TRBD2 (5 bases each). Germline values: CDR1 SGHAT, CDR2 FQNNGV. This CDR3 contains 13 residues. V dropped 7 bases and J dropped 5 bases, with 11 bases sitting between them. The CDR3 spells CASTVGGTGELFF. The CDR3 bases are TGTGCCAGCACCGTTGGGGGTACCGGGGAGCTGTTTTTT. The full variable domain, in which reference TRBV11-2 and TRBJ2-2 provide the parts outside the CDR3, is EAGVAQSPRYKIIEKRQSVAFWCNPISGHATLYWYQQILGQGPKLLIQFQNNGVVDDSQLPKDRFSAERLKGVDSTLKIQPAKLEDSAVYLCASTVGGTGELFFGEGSRLTVL.

A few counts support this clonotype. The chain employs TRBV24-1 and TRBJ2-2; no firm D call. The length of the CDR3 is 13 residues. Germline CDR1 reads KGHDR; CDR2 reads SFDVKD. V lost 5 bases to trimming and J lost 6 bases, with 9 bases between them. CDR3 residues: CATSVGRAGELFF. The CDR3 DNA follows: TGTGCCACCAGTGTGGGCCGCGCCGGGGAGCTGTTTTTT.

V usage is TRBV27 and J usage is TRBJ2-7; the match to TRBD1 covers 9 bases. This CDR3 is 15 amino acids long. Trimming removed 5 bases from V and 3 bases from J; junction bases left unmatched: 8. Germline V gene data show CDR1 as MNHEY and CDR2 as SMNVEV (reference sequence). The CDR3 coding sequence is TGTGCCAGCAGTCCAGGGACAGGGATTAACTACGAGCAGTACTTC. Translated, it gives CASSPGTGINYEQYF.

The chain has TRBV18 and TRBJ2-7; TRBD2 matches 9 bases. The V gene end was trimmed by 0 bases and the J gene end by 0 bases; junction bases not matched to a gene: 6. Germline loops: CDR1 KGHSH, CDR2 LQKENI. The CDR3 runs 17 residues. The CDR3: CASSPPSSGIRSYEQYF. CDR3 in DNA: TGTGCCAGCTCACCACCCTCTAGCGGGATCCGCTCCTACGAGCAGTACTTC. Full variable domain (rest looked up from reference TRBV18 and TRBJ2-7): NAGVMQNPRHLVRRRGQEARLRCSPMKGHSHVYWYRQLPEEGLKFMVYLQKENIIDESGMPKERFSAEFPKEGPSILRIQQVVRGDSAAYFCASSPPSSGIRSYEQYFGPGTRLTVT.

The chain combines TRBV6-1 with TRBJ2-7, with D uncertain. V shed 8 bases and J shed 7 bases, with 18 bases lying between them. The CDR3 is made up of 13 amino acids. Germline CDR1 and CDR2: MNHNS and SASEGT. CDR3 protein: CASRALASGEQYF. The CDR3, as DNA: TGTGCCAGCCGAGCCTTAGCTTCAGGAGAGCAGTACTTC.

This chain links TRBV29-1 with TRBJ1-2, with 8 bases lining up with TRBD1. V was pared by 3 bases and J by 4 bases, with 4 bases of the junction left unmatched. The CDR3 runs 13 residues. Germline V gene sequence: CDR1 SQVTM, CDR2 ANQGSEA. In DNA form, the CDR3 reads TGCAGCGTTGACCCGACAGGGGTCTATGGCTACACCTTC. Translation: CSVDPTGVYGYTF.

V is TRBV25-1 and J is TRBJ2-2; TRBD1 matches at 10 bases. The ends lost 0 bases at V and 7 bases at J; junction bases unmatched: 14. The CDR3 is 19 residues long. CDR1 is MGHDK, CDR2 SYGVNS, per germline. CDR3 amino acids: CASSEYQIGQGERIGELFF. The CDR3 region has the DNA TGTGCCAGCAGTGAATACCAAATAGGACAGGGGGAGCGGATCGGGGAGCTGTTTTTT. The whole variable domain, filled in from reference TRBV25-1 and TRBJ2-2, reads EADIYQTPRYLVIGTGKKITLECSQTMGHDKMYWYQQDPGMELHLIHYSYGVNSTEKGDLSSESTVSRIRTEHFPLTLESARPSHTSQYLCASSEYQIGQGERIGELFFGEGSRLTVL.